A single sample is the source of the 27 T cell receptor beta chains below, sequenced in a study of PD-L1 blockade in urothelial cancer. Time point: peripheral blood 6 weeks after treatment start. This table comes from immunoSEQ multiplex PCR, and its TCRdb copy is limited to in-frame clones, with some not included. The repertoire includes about 66,000 clones, around nine tenths of them detected once, and around 11% sits in the top ten. The sequencing used PBMCs, collected around atezolizumab (anti-PD-L1) treatment. The receptors come from a man in his 60s with urothelial cancer.

The chain is built from TRBV19 and TRBJ2-7; 7 nucleotides line up with TRBD1. After removal of 7 bases from V and 4 bases from J, the junction contained 7 bases not matched to a gene. The CDR3 loop spans 13 amino acids. Per the germline V gene, CDR1 is LNHDA and CDR2 is SQIVND (reference sequence). Here the CDR3 DNA reads TGTGCCAGTACCACAGGGGTGGGGTACGAGCAGTACTTC. Residues: CASTTGVGYEQYF.

The chain is built from TRBV29-1 and TRBJ2-7; perhaps TRBD1 as D (6 bases). CDR3 length: 14 amino acids. Trimming pared 4 bases from V and 6 bases from J, leaving 19 bases between. Germline CDR1 reads SQVTM; CDR2 reads ANQGSEA. The CDR3 spells CSVGVQGRGSEQYF. The CDR3 DNA reads TGCAGCGTTGGAGTTCAGGGGAGAGGAAGCGAGCAGTACTTC.

The chain recombines TRBV6-5 with TRBJ1-3; TRBD1 agrees at 7 bases. This CDR3 has 15 residues. Germline-derived CDR1 and CDR2 are MNHEY and SVGAGI. V lost 0 bases, J lost 8 bases, and 7 bases stayed unmatched. The CDR3 region is CASSYSRQGGYTIYF. The CDR3 nucleotides are TGTGCCAGCAGTTACTCGAGACAGGGCGGGTACACCATATATTTT.

V is TRBV11-2 and J is TRBJ2-5; 10 bases line up with TRBD2. The junction had 12 bases not matched to a gene; V was cut back by 7 bases and J by 4 bases. The CDR3 extends over 16 amino acids. Germline CDR1 is SGHAT and CDR2 is FQNNGV. CDR3 sequence: CASTKLGSGGGETQYF. The CDR3 DNA reads TGTGCCAGCACCAAGCTAGGGAGCGGGGGGGGAGAGACCCAGTACTTC.

This clone was seen only once. V and J are TRBV7-2 and TRBJ2-7; 7 positions match TRBD2. In germline, CDR1 is SGHTA, CDR2 FQGNSA. CDR3 size: 15 residues. Trimming took 5 bases from V and 3 from J; bases not matched to a gene: 10. The CDR3 bases are TGTGCCAGCAGCAAAGGGGCGGGAGTTCACTACGAGCAGTACTTC. This encodes CASSKGAGVHYEQYF.

The chain has TRBV28 and TRBJ2-2; D not resolved. CDR3 length: 12 residues. Germline V gene data show CDR1 as MDHEN and CDR2 as SYDVKM. V lost 8 bases and J lost 9, with 13 bases in between. For the CDR3, the DNA is TGTGCCAGCTCGATCTTAGTGCGGGAGCTGTTTTTT. Protein product: CASSILVRELFF. Combining the CDR3 with reference TRBV28 and TRBJ2-2 gives the whole variable domain DVKVTQSSRYLVKRTGEKVFLECVQDMDHENMFWYRQDPGLGLRLIYFSYDVKMKEKGDIPEGYSVSREKKERFSLILESASTNQTSMYLCASSILVRELFFGEGSRLTVL.

This chain links TRBV5-1 with TRBJ2-6; D is perhaps TRBD2 (6 bases). The CDR3 spans 17 residues. The V end lost 0 bases, the J end lost 2 bases, and 12 bases lay between the germline ends. Germline V gene data show CDR1 as SGHRS and CDR2 as YFSETQ. CDR3 DNA sequence: TGCGCCAGCAGCTTGGAGATCTCGGGGGCTGGGGCCAACGTCCTGACTTTC. Its translation: CASSLEISGAGANVLTF. Together with reference TRBV5-1 and TRBJ2-6, the CDR3 gives the full variable domain: KAGVTQTPRYLIKTRGQQVTLSCSPISGHRSVSWYQQTPGQGLQFLFEYFSETQRNKGNFPGRFSGRQFSNSRSEMNVSTLELGDSALYLCASSLEISGAGANVLTFGAGSRLTVL.

The chain joins TRBV4-1 to TRBJ1-1; tentative D call: TRBD1 (5 bases). Germline CDR1 is MGHRA and CDR2 is YSYEKL. The CDR3 spans 20 residues. Trimming took off 6 bases at V and 4 bases at J, with 33 bases between the two ends. CDR3: CASRQTIRGNPASRSTEAFF. The CDR3, as DNA: TGCGCCAGCAGACAAACCATAAGGGGCAACCCCGCTTCTCGGTCCACTGAAGCTTTCTTT.

The chain has TRBV6-1 and TRBJ1-3; tentatively, D is TRBD1 (6 bases). CDR1 and CDR2 from the germline V gene are MNHNS and SASEGT. The CDR3 consists of 16 residues. Trimming removed 2 bases at V and 2 bases at J, with 13 bases between. CDR3 DNA sequence: TGTGCCAGCAGTGAATACAGGGTAACGGCTGGAAACACCATATATTTT. Its translation is CASSEYRVTAGNTIYF.

V is TRBV7-2 and J is TRBJ1-2; D is possibly TRBD1 (5 bases). Trimming took off 5 bases at V and 7 bases at J, with 14 bases between the two ends. Germline loops: CDR1 SGHTA, CDR2 FQGNSA. The CDR3 totals 13 residues. The CDR3 loop reads CASSVQVVGGYTF. In nucleotides, the CDR3 is TGTGCCAGCAGCGTACAGGTCGTGGGTGGCTACACCTTC. The full variable domain, with the rest looked up from reference TRBV7-2 and TRBJ1-2, is GAGVSQSPSNKVTEKGKDVELRCDPISGHTALYWYRQSLGQGLEFLIYFQGNSAPDKSGLPSDRFSAERTGGSVSTLTIQRTQQEDSAVYLCASSVQVVGGYTFGSGTRLTVV.

The chain combines TRBV7-2 with TRBJ1-2; no reliable D call. Germline values: CDR1 SGHTA, CDR2 FQGNSA. CDR3 length: 15 residues. Trimming stripped 3 bases from V and 1 base from J, with 12 bases between. This CDR3 reads CASSFRIQLNYGYTF. The CDR3 DNA is TGTGCCAGCAGCTTCAGGATTCAGCTTAACTATGGCTACACCTTC.

The gene calls are TRBV27 and TRBJ2-5, with TRBD2 identical over 13 bases. Germline values: CDR1 MNHEY, CDR2 SMNVEV (reference sequence). This CDR3 is 15 amino acids long. Trimming removed 5 bases from V and 4 bases from J; junction bases left unmatched: 4. The CDR3 region is CASSPRTSGRETQYF. CDR3 sequence (DNA): TGTGCCAGCAGTCCCCGGACTAGCGGGAGAGAGACCCAGTACTTC.

The chain employs TRBV7-9 and TRBJ2-2; D perhaps matches TRBD1 (5 bases). This CDR3 spans 13 amino acids. V dropped 4 bases and J dropped 9 bases, with 12 bases sitting between them. Germline V gene data show CDR1 as SEHNR and CDR2 as FQNEAQ (reference sequence). CDR3 in amino acids: CASSSRDYWELFF. DNA for the CDR3: TGTGCCAGCAGCTCCAGGGATTACTGGGAGCTGTTTTTT.

This chain links TRBV28 with TRBJ2-3; 11 positions match TRBD2. Unmatched junction bases numbered 6, after V lost 6 bases and J lost 1 base. The CDR3 has 16 residues. CDR1 MDHEN and CDR2 SYDVKM come from the germline V gene. CDR3 loop: CASSILSGGGTDTQYF. The CDR3 coding sequence is TGTGCCAGCAGCATACTTAGCGGGGGGGGCACAGATACGCAGTATTTT.

The rearrangement links TRBV10-2 to TRBJ1-2; 7 bases match TRBD1. Per germline, CDR1 WSHSY and CDR2 SAAADI. CDR3 length: 12 residues. Trimming at V came to 11 bases and at J to 1 base, leaving 4 bases not matched to a gene. The CDR3 DNA is TGCGCCTCGGGACAGCTTAACTATGGCTACACCTTC. It codes for CASGQLNYGYTF.

This sequence joins TRBV19 and TRBJ1-2; D might be TRBD1 (6 bases). The germline V gene encodes CDR1 LNHDA and CDR2 SQIVND (reference sequence). The CDR3 is 13 residues long. V was clipped by 7 bases and J by 5 bases, with 14 bases between them. The CDR3 bases are TGTGCCAGTATTCAACAGGGTGGATATGGCTACACCTTC. This gives the protein CASIQQGGYGYTF.

V is TRBV11-2 and J is TRBJ1-1; no reliable D call. The CDR3 length is 14 residues. Trimming left V 1 base short and J 0 bases short, with 6 bases between. Germline V gene lookup returns CDR1 SGHAT and CDR2 FQNNGV. The CDR3 bases are TGTGCCAGCAGCTTAGCCCTAGTGAACACTGAAGCTTTCTTT. This gives the protein CASSLALVNTEAFF.

The rearrangement links TRBV15 to TRBJ2-7; 8 bases line up with TRBD1. With 1 base clipped from V and 2 bases from J, the junction kept 7 bases outside the gene matches. This CDR3 comprises 16 residues. Germline V gene sequence: CDR1 LNHNV, CDR2 YYDKDF (reference sequence). For the CDR3, the DNA is TGTGCCACCAGCAGAGTCTCAGGGGGCTTAACCTACGAGCAGTACTTC. As protein: CATSRVSGGLTYEQYF. Full variable domain (outside the CDR3, taken from reference TRBV15 and TRBJ2-7): DAMVIQNPRYQVTQFGKPVTLSCSQTLNHNVMYWYQQKSSQAPKLLFHYYDKDFNNEADTPDNFQSRRPNTSFCFLDIRSPGLGDTAMYLCATSRVSGGLTYEQYFGPGTRLTVT.

The CDR3 DNA sequence: TGTGCCAGCAGCGAGCCGGAGACAGTGAAAGAGACCCAGTACTTC. It specifies CASSEPETVKETQYF. V gene TRBV5-4 combines with J gene TRBJ2-5, with a weak D call TRBD1 (5 bases). The CDR3 sequence is 15 residues long. Deletions cut 4 bases from V and 3 bases from J, with 16 bases between. Germline V gives CDR1 SGHNT, CDR2 YYREEE (reference sequence).

This clone was seen only a few times. The rearrangement joins TRBV13 to TRBJ2-7; 10 nucleotides agree with TRBD1. The CDR3 has 15 residues. The trim removed 8 bases at V and 6 bases at J, leaving 13 bases unmatched. Germline CDR1 reads PRHDT; CDR2 reads FYEKMQ (reference sequence). CDR3 loop: CASSNGGQGIVEQYF. As DNA, the CDR3 is TGTGCCAGCTCCAACGGGGGACAGGGGATAGTCGAGCAGTACTTC.

For this clone: Germline and junction disagree at one end, which may indicate a read error. The chain uses TRBV20-1 and TRBJ2-5, with no clear D. The CDR3 spans 10 residues. From germline, CDR1 is DFQATT and CDR2 SNEGSKA (reference sequence). The CDR3 DNA sequence: TGCAGTGCCAAAGAAGAGGCCCAGTACTTC. It specifies CSAKEEAQYF.

This chain uses TRBV2 with TRBJ2-1; 11 bases fit TRBD1. V lost 7 bases to trimming and J lost 8 bases; unmatched junction nucleotides: 7. CDR1 and CDR2 (germline): SNHLY, FYNNEI. The CDR3 runs 14 residues. The CDR3 is CASKGQGVGHEQFF. CDR3 DNA: TGTGCCAGCAAGGGACAGGGGGTCGGCCATGAGCAGTTCTTC.

The chain recombines TRBV5-1 with TRBJ2-5; TRBD1 agrees at 10 bases. The CDR3 has 15 residues. V gave up 4 bases and J gave up 5 bases; unmatched junction bases: 8. The germline CDR1 and CDR2 sequences are SGHRS and YFSETQ. DNA for the CDR3: TGCGCCAGCAGCGTAATACAGGGACAGGGGGAGACCCAGTACTTC. Amino acid sequence: CASSVIQGQGETQYF.

V and J are TRBV6-6 and TRBJ2-3; TRBD2 matches 7 bases. Germline V gene data show CDR1 as MNHNY and CDR2 as SVGAGI (reference sequence). J was trimmed by 1 base and V by 4 bases; bases with no gene match: 5. The CDR3 consists of 15 residues. The CDR3 region has the DNA TGTGCCAGCAGTTGGGTGGCGGGAGGCACAGATACGCAGTATTTT. Residues: CASSWVAGGTDTQYF.

Here the CDR3 reads CASAAGDTTSYGYTF. The CDR3 DNA is TGTGCCAGTGCTGCGGGGGACACTACTTCCTATGGCTACACCTTC. The chain joins TRBV6-1 to TRBJ1-2; a possible D gene is TRBD1 (6 bases). This CDR3 contains 15 residues. Germline V gene data show CDR1 as MNHNS and CDR2 as SASEGT. V lost 9 bases to trimming and J lost 4 bases, with 21 bases between them.

The chain links TRBV30 to TRBJ1-1; the match to TRBD1 covers 9 bases. This CDR3 spans 14 amino acids. V was pared by 1 base and J by 5 bases, with 5 bases of the junction left unmatched. The germline CDR1 and CDR2 sequences are GTSNPN and SVGIG (reference sequence). For the CDR3, the DNA is TGTGCCTGGAGTGGGGGACAGGGTCGAACTGAAGCTTTCTTT. The encoded protein is CAWSGGQGRTEAFF.

This chain joins TRBV21-1 and TRBJ2-7; TRBD1 is the table's D call and was not checked against the DNA. TRBV21-1 is a pseudogene. The CDR3 contains 17 residues. This chain's CDR3 is CASSKFRQDEVFGEQYF. CDR3 coding DNA: TGTGCCAGCAGCAAATTCCGACAGGACGAAGTTTTTGGCGAGCAGTACTTC.